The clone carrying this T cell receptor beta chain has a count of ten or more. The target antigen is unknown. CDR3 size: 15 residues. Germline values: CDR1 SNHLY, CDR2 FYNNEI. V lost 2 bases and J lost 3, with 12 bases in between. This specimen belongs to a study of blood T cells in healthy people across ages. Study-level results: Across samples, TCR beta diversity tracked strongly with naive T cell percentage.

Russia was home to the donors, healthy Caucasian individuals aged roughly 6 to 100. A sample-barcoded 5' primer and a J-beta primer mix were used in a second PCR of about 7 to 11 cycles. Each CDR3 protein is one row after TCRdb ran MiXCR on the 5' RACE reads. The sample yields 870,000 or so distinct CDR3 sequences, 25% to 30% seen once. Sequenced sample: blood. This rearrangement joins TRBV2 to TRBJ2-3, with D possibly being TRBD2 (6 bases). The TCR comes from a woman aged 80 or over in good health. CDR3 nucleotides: TGTGCCAGCAGTGAATTGGGGACTGATACAGATACGCAGTATTTT. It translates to CASSELGTDTDTQYF.